These 8 T cell receptor beta chains were all obtained from the same sample, sequenced in a study of identical twins. One entry per CDR3 protein results from TCRdb running MiXCR on the 5' RACE reads. The profile shows 510,000 or so distinct CDR3 sequences, approximately 16% of them singletons. These data were also reused for a study on yellow fever vaccine responses in identical twins.

Sequenced material: CD4+ T cells sorted from blood. The receptor set was obtained from a woman between 18 and 29 years old in good health.

This CDR3 reads CSAKKLAGGVNEQFF. The DNA of the CDR3 is TGCAGCGCGAAAAAATTAGCGGGAGGGGTCAATGAGCAGTTCTTC. The chain combines TRBV29-1 with TRBJ2-1; 11 bases match TRBD2. With V trimmed by 7 bases and J by 6 bases, 11 bases remained unmatched. Germline CDR1 SQVTM, CDR2 ANQGSEA. The CDR3 length is 15 residues.

In this sample, this clonotype turned up a few times. This CDR3 reads CSARRASGAETQYF. In DNA form, the CDR3 reads TGCAGTGCTAGGCGGGCTAGCGGGGCAGAGACCCAGTACTTC. The chain uses TRBV20-1 and TRBJ2-5; 9 bases are shared with TRBD2. The CDR3 contains 14 residues. V shed 3 bases, J shed 4 bases, and the junction held 6 bases outside the gene matches. CDR1 is DFQATT and CDR2 is SNEGSKA in the germline V gene (reference sequence).

The sample holds a few counts of this clonotype. The chain is built from TRBV2 and TRBJ1-1, with 7 bases fitting TRBD1. Trimming removed 6 bases from V and 1 base from J; junction bases left unmatched: 5. The CDR3 has 14 amino acids. Looked up from germline, CDR1 is SNHLY and CDR2 is FYNNEI. CDR3 sequence: CASSARTGNTEAFF. CDR3 DNA: TGTGCCAGCAGCGCCCGGACAGGGAACACTGAAGCTTTCTTT.

This clonotype appeared many times. The rearrangement joins TRBV12-3 or TRBV12-4 to TRBJ2-1; either TRBD1 or TRBD2 may supply D (5 bases each). V was shortened by 6 bases and J by 7 bases, with 16 bases between the two germline ends. The CDR3 extends over 14 amino acids. CDR3 DNA sequence: TGTGCCAGCAGCAAAGGGACCGTCACAAATGAGCAGTTCTTC. The encoded protein is CASSKGTVTNEQFF.

This clonotype has a single count. This rearrangement joins TRBV10-3 to TRBJ2-1; the match to TRBD1 covers 8 bases. In germline, CDR1 is ENHRY, CDR2 SYGVKD. This CDR3 has 16 amino acids. The V and J ends lost 3 bases and 9 bases, in that order; junction bases with no gene match: 13. DNA of the CDR3: TGTGCCATCAGTGAACCACAGGGGGTAAACCGGGCTGAGCAGTTCTTC. It yields the protein CAISEPQGVNRAEQFF.

This clonotype was seen repeatedly, ten times or more. The chain recombines TRBV12-3 or TRBV12-4 with TRBJ2-3; possibly TRBD2 for D (5 bases). The CDR3 has 16 amino acids. V lost 6 bases to trimming and J lost 1 base, with 17 bases between them. CDR3 DNA: TGTGCCAGCAGGGCTCTCGACCGGGGAGGCACAGATACGCAGTATTTT. This codes for CASRALDRGGTDTQYF.

This clonotype came up a few times. The gene calls are TRBV28 and TRBJ1-2, with D hard to call. Deletions cut 5 bases from V and 0 bases from J, with 7 bases between. CDR1 is MDHEN, CDR2 SYDVKM, per germline. The CDR3 has 13 residues. The CDR3 DNA follows: TGTGCCAGCAGTCCCAATACTAACTATGGCTACACCTTC. Translation gives CASSPNTNYGYTF.

In this sample, this clonotype turned up a few times. The rearrangement links TRBV28 to TRBJ2-1, with 9 bases identical to TRBD1. The V gene end was trimmed by 5 bases and the J gene end by 9 bases; junction bases not matched to a gene: 8. Germline V CDR1 and CDR2: MDHEN, SYDVKM. The CDR3 contains 14 residues. CDR3 region: CASSATGTGREQFF. As DNA, the CDR3 is TGTGCCAGCAGTGCAACCGGGACAGGGCGTGAGCAGTTCTTC.